The clone carrying this TCR beta chain was counted only a few times. Produced via immunoSEQ multiplex PCR; TCRdb's table is partial and in-frame only. The sample lists 40,000 to 50,000 clones, 80% occurring once. This record comes from a study of OX40 agonist ivuxolimab in advanced cancers. The CDR3 extends over 17 amino acids. From germline, CDR1 is SNHLY and CDR2 FYNNEI. V shed 6 bases and J 6 bases; nucleotides not matched to a gene: 14. The specimen was CD4+ or CD8+ T cells sorted from blood, collected in a trial of the OX40 agonist ivuxolimab. This receptor was taken from an adult with an advanced solid tumor such as melanoma, head and neck, liver or kidney cancer. The J gene is TRBJ1-5, the V gene TRBV2; 10 bases match TRBD1. The DNA for the CDR3 is TGTGCCAGCAGGGCCACCGGGACAGGGGTCGGCGGTCAGCCCCAGCATTTT. The encoded protein is CASRATGTGVGGQPQHF.